The clone carrying this T cell receptor beta chain was seen a handful of times. Antigen specificity is unknown. For TCRbeta, the library was prepared with unique molecular identifiers. A single record per CDR3 protein comes from TCRdb applying MiXCR to the PCR reads. The sample includes about 540,000 distinct CDR3 sequences, 27% of them seen just once. The source of the sample is a study of T-cell reconstitution after alpha-beta-depleted transplantation in children. V gave up 6 bases and J gave up 3 bases, with 18 bases separating them. The CDR3 is made up of 15 amino acids. Germline lookup yields CDR1 DFQATT and CDR2 SNEGSKA (reference sequence). Notes on the study in general: At the one-year point after transplant, T-cell counts and TCRbeta diversity were found to come mostly from T cells that had been newly produced. There were reportedly several hundred expanded graft clones from which alpha-beta T cells came about two months after transplant.

The chain combines TRBV20-1 with TRBJ1-5, with TRBD1 as a possible D gene (5 bases). The input for sequencing was PBMCs, taken before TCRalphabeta/CD19-depleted stem cell transplant. This sequence originates from a boy younger than two with Wiskott-Aldrich syndrome, due to receive a stem cell transplant. The CDR3, as DNA: TGCAGTGCCCCCCCTCGGGGCACGTCCAATCAGCCCCAGCATTTT. Protein sequence: CSAPPRGTSNQPQHF.